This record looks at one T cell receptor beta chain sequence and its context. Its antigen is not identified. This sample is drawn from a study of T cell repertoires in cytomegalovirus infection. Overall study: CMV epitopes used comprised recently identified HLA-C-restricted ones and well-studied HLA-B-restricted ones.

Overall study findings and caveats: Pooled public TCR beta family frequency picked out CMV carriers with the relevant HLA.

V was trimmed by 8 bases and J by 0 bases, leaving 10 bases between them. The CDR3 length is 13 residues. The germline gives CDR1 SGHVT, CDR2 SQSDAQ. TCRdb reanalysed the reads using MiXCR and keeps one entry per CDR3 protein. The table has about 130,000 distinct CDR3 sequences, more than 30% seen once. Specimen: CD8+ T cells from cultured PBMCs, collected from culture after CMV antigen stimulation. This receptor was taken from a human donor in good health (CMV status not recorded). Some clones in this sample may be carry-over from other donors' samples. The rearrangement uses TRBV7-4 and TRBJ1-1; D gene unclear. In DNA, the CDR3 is TGTGCCAGCGACACGGGGATGAACACTGAAGCTTTCTTT. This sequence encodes CASDTGMNTEAFF.